Listed here are 25 T cell receptor beta chains from one sample, sequenced in a study of shared clonotypes between healthy human individuals. Measured with immunoSEQ multiplex PCR; TCRdb has only the in-frame clones, and not every one. Of roughly 2,300,000 clones in the sample, less than 95% were seen once. The specimen was naive CD4+ T cells from PBMCs. Subset specified: CD45RA+ positively selected. All receptors come from a man aged 18 to 35 in good health. Some clones in this sample may be carry-over from other donors' samples.

The chain employs TRBV30 and TRBJ1-1, with D perhaps matching TRBD1 (5 bases). The germline CDR1 and CDR2 sequences are GTSNPN and SVGIG (reference sequence). V was clipped by 3 bases and J by 2 bases, with 22 bases between them. The CDR3 length is 17 residues. CDR3 amino acids: CAWRPLSSRGKNTEAFF. For the CDR3, the DNA is TGTGCCTGGAGGCCTCTATCCTCTCGGGGGAAAAACACTGAAGCTTTCTTT.

This rearrangement joins TRBV6-1 to TRBJ2-1, with 8 bases fitting TRBD1. Germline V gene data show CDR1 as MNHNS and CDR2 as SASEGT. The CDR3 contains 13 residues. V was clipped by 2 bases and J by 8 bases; unmatched bases: 2. CDR3 in amino acids: CASSEQGAYEQFF. CDR3 nucleotides: TGTGCCAGCAGTGAACAGGGGGCATATGAGCAGTTCTTC.

This sequence joins TRBV6-1 and TRBJ2-2, with a tentative D call TRBD2 (5 bases). The CDR3 is 14 residues long. The ends were cut back, 2 bases at V and 5 bases at J, with 9 bases in the middle. The germline CDR1 and CDR2 sequences are MNHNS and SASEGT. In nucleotides, the CDR3 is TGTGCCAGCAGTGAAATGACTACAACCGGGGAGCTGTTTTTT. This gives the protein CASSEMTTTGELFF.

CDR3 residues: CASSTVRRGGETQYF. CDR3 in DNA: TGTGCCAGCTCAACGGTGCGGAGGGGAGGAGAGACCCAGTACTTC. The chain carries TRBV18 and TRBJ2-5, with D possibly matching TRBD2 (6 bases). This CDR3 is built from 15 residues. The germline V gene encodes CDR1 KGHSH and CDR2 LQKENI. The germline V and J ends were trimmed by 5 bases and 4 bases, with 17 bases remaining between them.

This clone was seen once. V usage is TRBV11-2 and J usage is TRBJ2-7; perhaps TRBD2 as D (6 bases). Germline V gives CDR1 SGHAT, CDR2 FQNNGV. The CDR3 contains 13 residues. V gave up 7 bases and J gave up 5 bases, with 15 bases separating them. CDR3 sequence reads: CASTPGLRDEQYF. CDR3 DNA: TGTGCCAGCACACCGGGACTGAGGGACGAGCAGTACTTC.

This chain links TRBV19 with TRBJ1-5; D gene uncertain. The CDR3 has 13 amino acids. Trimming cost V 1 base and J 5 bases, with 6 bases left between them. Germline CDR1 and CDR2: LNHDA and SQIVND (reference sequence). Written as DNA, the CDR3 is TGTGCCAGTAGTATAGTCCCTTATCAGCCCCAGCATTTT. As protein: CASSIVPYQPQHF. Full variable domain (remainder filled in from reference TRBV19 and TRBJ1-5): DGGITQSPKYLFRKEGQNVTLSCEQNLNHDAMYWYRQDPGQGLRLIYYSQIVNDFQKGDIAEGYSVSREKKESFPLTVTSAQKNPTAFYLCASSIVPYQPQHFGDGTRLSIL.

The DNA for the CDR3 is TGTGCCAGCAGTTTCTCGCGGGGAGGGCCTAGCTCCTACAATGAGCAGTTCTTC. Its translation is CASSFSRGGPSSYNEQFF. V usage is TRBV28 and J usage is TRBJ2-1; 7 bases agree with TRBD2. Germline lookup yields CDR1 MDHEN and CDR2 SYDVKM. V trimming: 3 bases; J trimming: 0 bases; junction bases outside the gene matches: 11. The CDR3 is made up of 18 amino acids. The variable domain in full, with the rest retrieved from reference TRBV28 and TRBJ2-1, is DVKVTQSSRYLVKRTGEKVFLECVQDMDHENMFWYRQDPGLGLRLIYFSYDVKMKEKGDIPEGYSVSREKKERFSLILESASTNQTSMYLCASSFSRGGPSSYNEQFFGPGTRLTVL.

The chain couples TRBV19 to TRBJ1-5, with a possible D match to TRBD1 (6 bases). This CDR3 is 15 amino acids long. Germline CDR1 reads LNHDA; CDR2 reads SQIVND (reference sequence). The V gene lost 5 bases and the J gene lost 1 base, with 12 bases spanning the gap. The CDR3 here is CASSPGAASNQPQHF. For the CDR3, the DNA is TGTGCCAGTAGTCCAGGGGCGGCGAGCAATCAGCCCCAGCATTTT.

The chain employs TRBV28 and TRBJ2-7; D call uncertain. With 4 bases removed from V and 3 bases from J, the gap between germline ends came to 13 bases. The germline V gene has CDR1 MDHEN and CDR2 SYDVKM. The CDR3 has 14 amino acids. The chain's CDR3 is CASSSPSGFYEQYF. As DNA, the CDR3 is TGTGCCAGCAGTTCCCCGTCGGGCTTCTACGAGCAGTACTTC.

This chain links TRBV5-1 with TRBJ2-7, with D unresolved. With 4 bases removed from V and 3 bases from J, the gap between germline ends came to 11 bases. The germline V gene encodes CDR1 SGHRS and CDR2 YFSETQ. The CDR3 consists of 13 residues. The CDR3 sequence is CASSPADGYEQYF. CDR3 nucleotides: TGCGCCAGCAGCCCCGCCGACGGCTACGAGCAGTACTTC.

The genes are TRBV5-1 and TRBJ2-3; 9 bases match TRBD2. The CDR3 runs to 13 residues. The ends lost 9 bases at V and 6 bases at J; junction bases unmatched: 8. Per the germline V gene, CDR1 is SGHRS and CDR2 is YFSETQ. The CDR3 sequence: CATRTSEGDTQYF. The CDR3 bases are TGCGCCACCCGGACTAGCGAGGGGGATACGCAGTATTTT.

The gene calls are TRBV6-6 and TRBJ2-7, with D unresolved. This CDR3 comprises 16 residues. Per germline, CDR1 MNHNY and CDR2 SVGAGI (reference sequence). V lost 0 bases and J lost 3, with 15 bases in between. DNA for the CDR3: TGTGCCAGCAGTTACTCCTCAGTAGATACGGGCTACGAGCAGTACTTC. Translation: CASSYSSVDTGYEQYF.

The V and J genes are TRBV5-6 and TRBJ2-2; 9 bases align to TRBD1. CDR1 and CDR2 from the germline V gene are SGHDT and YYEEEE. Trimming cost V 4 bases and J 4 bases; bases outside gene matches: 8. The CDR3 spans 16 residues. CDR3: CASSPLGQGTTGELFF. The CDR3 nucleotides are TGTGCCAGCAGCCCACTTGGACAGGGGACCACCGGGGAGCTGTTTTTT.

CDR3 in amino acids: CASSLGGMAGDEKLFF. The CDR3 DNA sequence: TGTGCCAGCAGTTTAGGCGGCATGGCTGGGGATGAAAAACTGTTTTTT. The chain links TRBV28 to TRBJ1-4; D ambiguous. Germline-derived CDR1 and CDR2 are MDHEN and SYDVKM. The CDR3 totals 16 residues. Trimming stripped 2 bases from V and 6 bases from J, with 16 bases between.

This chain joins TRBV28 and TRBJ1-3, with D unresolved. From germline, CDR1 is MDHEN and CDR2 SYDVKM. The CDR3 has 15 residues. The germline V and J ends were trimmed by 4 bases and 2 bases, with 12 bases remaining between them. For the CDR3, the DNA is TGTGCCAGCAGTTCCTGGCGCAGCCCTGGAAACACCATATATTTT. It yields the protein CASSSWRSPGNTIYF.

The chain uses TRBV5-4 and TRBJ1-2; D remains unclear. The CDR3 has 11 amino acids. V was cut by 3 bases and J by 5 bases, with 5 bases left in between. The V gene's germline CDR1 is SGHNT and CDR2 YYREEE (reference sequence). In nucleotides, the CDR3 is TGTGCCAGCAGCTCTGTATATGGCTACACCTTC. It is translated as CASSSVYGYTF.

This chain uses TRBV5-6 with TRBJ2-7; the D gene could be TRBD1 or TRBD2 (5 bases each). V dropped 0 bases and J dropped 5 bases, with 12 bases sitting between them. CDR1 and CDR2 (germline): SGHDT, YYEEEE. The length of the CDR3 is 14 residues. CDR3 in DNA: TGTGCCAGCAGCTTGGTGGGACCGCTGAACGAGCAGTACTTC. Amino acids: CASSLVGPLNEQYF. The full variable domain, in which reference TRBV5-6 and TRBJ2-7 provide the parts outside the CDR3, is DAGVTQSPTHLIKTRGQQVTLRCSPKSGHDTVSWYQQALGQGPQFIFQYYEEEERQRGNFPDRFSGHQFPNYSSELNVNALLLGDSALYLCASSLVGPLNEQYFGPGTRLTVT.

This chain joins TRBV5-3 and TRBJ1-3, with D perhaps TRBD1 (6 bases). TRBV5-3 is sorted into the ORF group, with uncertain function. This CDR3 is built from 17 residues. V shed 1 base and J shed 7 bases, with 21 bases lying between them. The DNA for the CDR3 is TGTGCCAGAAGCTTGATTTACAGGGTAAATGCTCGGAACACCATATATTTT. Its protein is CARSLIYRVNARNTIYF.

This clone was recorded only once. The chain has TRBV6-1 and TRBJ1-2; D is perhaps TRBD1 (6 bases). V lost 8 bases to trimming and J lost 8 bases, with 15 bases between them. CDR1 MNHNS and CDR2 SASEGT come from the germline V gene. CDR3 length equals 12 residues. CDR3 coding DNA: TGTGCCAGCGACAAACAGGGTTGGGGCTACACCTTC. Residues: CASDKQGWGYTF.

This CDR3 reads CAWRGTGGSPLHF. CDR3 nucleotides: TGTGCCTGGAGGGGAACAGGGGGTTCACCCCTCCACTTT. The chain combines TRBV30 with TRBJ1-6, with 8 positions matching TRBD1. With V trimmed by 3 bases and J by 9 bases, 4 bases remained unmatched. The CDR3 is 13 amino acids. The germline V gene has CDR1 GTSNPN and CDR2 SVGIG (reference sequence).

This chain uses TRBV9 with TRBJ2-1; 12 nucleotides agree with TRBD2. Germline CDR1 and CDR2: SGDLS and YYNGEE. The length of the CDR3 is 16 residues. Unmatched junction bases numbered 3, after V lost 3 bases and J lost 2 bases. For the CDR3, the DNA is TGTGCCAGCAGCGAAAGGACTAGCGGGGCCTACAATGAGCAGTTCTTC. This gives the protein CASSERTSGAYNEQFF.

The gene calls are TRBV28 and TRBJ1-5, with D possibly TRBD1 on 5 matching bases. Germline assignment: CDR1 MDHEN and CDR2 SYDVKM. Trimming took off 4 bases at V and 7 bases at J, with 14 bases between the two ends. The CDR3 sequence is 14 residues long. CDR3 in amino acids: CASSSLGVGQPQHF. Written as DNA, the CDR3 is TGTGCCAGCAGTTCATTGGGGGTGGGCCAGCCCCAGCATTTT.

The chain employs TRBV9 and TRBJ2-1, with TRBD2 as a possible D gene (6 bases). This CDR3 spans 14 amino acids. Trimming shortened V by 7 bases and J by 0 bases, and 11 bases separated the two germline ends. Germline loops: CDR1 SGDLS, CDR2 YYNGEE. CDR3 amino acids: CASSAGASYNEQFF. DNA for the CDR3: TGTGCCAGCTCAGCGGGCGCCTCCTACAATGAGCAGTTCTTC.

The chain combines TRBV5-1 with TRBJ2-1; 7 bases fit TRBD2. The CDR3 sequence is 15 residues long. Trimming at V came to 1 base and at J to 7 bases, leaving 8 bases not matched to a gene. Germline CDR1 is SGHRS and CDR2 is YFSETQ. The CDR3 sequence is CASSLTRPGGNEQFF. CDR3 DNA sequence: TGCGCCAGCAGCTTGACTCGACCCGGGGGGAATGAGCAGTTCTTC.

In the case of this clone: This specimen includes other DNA sequences encoding the same CDR3. This chain connects TRBV27 to TRBJ1-1; perhaps TRBD1 as D (6 bases). Germline CDR1 reads MNHEY; CDR2 reads SMNVEV (reference sequence). The CDR3 sequence is 13 residues long. V lost 2 bases to trimming and J lost 5 bases, with 9 bases between them. DNA for the CDR3: TGTGCCAGCAGTTTAACCAGGGGAACTGAAGCTTTCTTT. Protein: CASSLTRGTEAFF.